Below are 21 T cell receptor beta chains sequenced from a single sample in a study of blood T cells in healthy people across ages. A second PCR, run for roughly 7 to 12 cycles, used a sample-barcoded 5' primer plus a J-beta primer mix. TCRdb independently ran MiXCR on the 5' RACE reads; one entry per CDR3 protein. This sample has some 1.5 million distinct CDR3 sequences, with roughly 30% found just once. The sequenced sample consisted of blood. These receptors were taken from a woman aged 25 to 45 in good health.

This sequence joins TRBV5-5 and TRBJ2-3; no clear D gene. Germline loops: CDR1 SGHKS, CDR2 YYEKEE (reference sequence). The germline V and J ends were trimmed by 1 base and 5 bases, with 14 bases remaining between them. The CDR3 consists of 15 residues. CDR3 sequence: CASSLRLLPGDTQYF. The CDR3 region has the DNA TGTGCCAGCAGCTTGCGGCTCCTCCCCGGAGATACGCAGTATTTT.

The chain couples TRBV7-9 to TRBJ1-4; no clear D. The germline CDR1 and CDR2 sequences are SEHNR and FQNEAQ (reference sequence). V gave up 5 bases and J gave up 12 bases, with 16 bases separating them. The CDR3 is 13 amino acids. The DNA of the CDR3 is TGTGCCAGCAGCCCTGAACCCCGAGGAGAACTGTTTTTT. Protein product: CASSPEPRGELFF.

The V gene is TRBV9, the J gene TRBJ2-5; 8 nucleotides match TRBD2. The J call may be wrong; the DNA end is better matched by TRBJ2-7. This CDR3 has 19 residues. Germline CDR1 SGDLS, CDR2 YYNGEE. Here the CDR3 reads CASSGGTGRPAGEAGEQYF. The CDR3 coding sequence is TGTGCCAGCAGTGGAGGGACGGGGAGACCAGCGGGAGAGGCTGGCGAGCAGTACTTC.

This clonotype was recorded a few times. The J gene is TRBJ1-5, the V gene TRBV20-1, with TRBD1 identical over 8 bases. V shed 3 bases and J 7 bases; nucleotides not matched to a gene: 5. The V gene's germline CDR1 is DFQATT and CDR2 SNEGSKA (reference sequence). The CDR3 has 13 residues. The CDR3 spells CSARTGEWQPQHF. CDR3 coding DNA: TGCAGTGCTAGGACAGGGGAATGGCAGCCCCAGCATTTT.

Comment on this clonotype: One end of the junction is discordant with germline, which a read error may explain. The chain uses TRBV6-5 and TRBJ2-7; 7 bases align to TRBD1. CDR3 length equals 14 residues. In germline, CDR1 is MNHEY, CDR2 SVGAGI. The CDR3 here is CAGSPRGISYEQYF. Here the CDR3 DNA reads TGTGCCGGCAGCCCCAGGGGGATCTCCTACGAGCAGTACTTC.

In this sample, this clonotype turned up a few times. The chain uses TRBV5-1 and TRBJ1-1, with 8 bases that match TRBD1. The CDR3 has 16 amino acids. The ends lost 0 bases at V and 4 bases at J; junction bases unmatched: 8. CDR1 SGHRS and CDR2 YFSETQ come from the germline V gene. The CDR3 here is CASSLDRGEIGTEAFF. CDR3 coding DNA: TGCGCCAGCAGCTTGGACAGGGGGGAAATCGGCACTGAAGCTTTCTTT. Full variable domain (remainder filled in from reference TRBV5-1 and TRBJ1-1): KAGVTQTPRYLIKTRGQQVTLSCSPISGHRSVSWYQQTPGQGLQFLFEYFSETQRNKGNFPGRFSGRQFSNSRSEMNVSTLELGDSALYLCASSLDRGEIGTEAFFGQGTRLTVV.

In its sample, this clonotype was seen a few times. The CDR3 protein is CASSEPGQGYNEQFF. Here the CDR3 DNA reads TGTGCCAGCAGTGAACCGGGACAGGGATACAATGAGCAGTTCTTC. This chain uses TRBV6-5 with TRBJ2-1, with 9 nucleotides matching TRBD1. This CDR3 has 15 residues. The germline CDR1 and CDR2 sequences are MNHEY and SVGAGI. The V gene end was trimmed by 5 bases and the J gene end by 4 bases; junction bases not matched to a gene: 6.

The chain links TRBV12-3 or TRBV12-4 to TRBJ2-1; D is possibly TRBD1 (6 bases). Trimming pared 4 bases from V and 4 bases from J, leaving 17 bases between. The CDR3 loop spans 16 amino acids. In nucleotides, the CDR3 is TGTGCCAGCAGTTCCCTCACCGGGACAACTTACAATGAGCAGTTCTTC. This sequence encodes CASSSLTGTTYNEQFF.

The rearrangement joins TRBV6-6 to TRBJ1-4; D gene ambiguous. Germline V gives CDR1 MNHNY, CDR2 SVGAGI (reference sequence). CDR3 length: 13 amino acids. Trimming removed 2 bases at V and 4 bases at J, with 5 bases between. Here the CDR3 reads CASSYRDNEKLFF. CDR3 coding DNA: TGTGCCAGCAGTTACAGGGATAATGAAAAACTGTTTTTT.

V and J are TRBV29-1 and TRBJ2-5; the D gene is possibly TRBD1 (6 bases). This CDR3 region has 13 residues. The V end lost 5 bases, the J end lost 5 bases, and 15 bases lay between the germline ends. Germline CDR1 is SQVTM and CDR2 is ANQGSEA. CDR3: CSVLWAGVETQYF. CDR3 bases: TGCAGCGTTCTCTGGGCAGGGGTCGAGACCCAGTACTTC. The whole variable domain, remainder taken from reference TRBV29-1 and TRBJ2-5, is SAVISQKPSRDICQRGTSLTIQCQVDSQVTMMFWYRQQPGQSLTLIATANQGSEATYESGFVIDKFPISRPNLTFSTLTVSNMSPEDSSIYLCSVLWAGVETQYFGPGTRLLVL.

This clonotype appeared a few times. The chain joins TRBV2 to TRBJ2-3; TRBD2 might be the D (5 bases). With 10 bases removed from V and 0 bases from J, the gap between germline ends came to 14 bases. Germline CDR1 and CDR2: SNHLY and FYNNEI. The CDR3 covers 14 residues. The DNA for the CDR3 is TGTGCCACCTATAGCGACGCTAGCACAGATACGCAGTATTTT. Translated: CATYSDASTDTQYF.

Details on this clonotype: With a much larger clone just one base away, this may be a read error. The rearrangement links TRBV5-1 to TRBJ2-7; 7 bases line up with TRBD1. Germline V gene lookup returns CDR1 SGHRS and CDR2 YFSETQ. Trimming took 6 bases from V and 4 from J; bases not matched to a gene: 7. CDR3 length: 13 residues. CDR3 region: CASNHGTEYEQYF. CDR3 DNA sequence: TGCGCCAGCAACCACGGGACAGAGTACGAGCAGTACTTC.

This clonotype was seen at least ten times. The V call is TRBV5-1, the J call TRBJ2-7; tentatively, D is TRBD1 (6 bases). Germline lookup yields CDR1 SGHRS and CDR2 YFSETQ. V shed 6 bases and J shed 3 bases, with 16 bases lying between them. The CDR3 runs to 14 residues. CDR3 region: CASTEQGNGYEQYF. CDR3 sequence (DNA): TGCGCCAGCACCGAACAGGGAAATGGCTACGAGCAGTACTTC.

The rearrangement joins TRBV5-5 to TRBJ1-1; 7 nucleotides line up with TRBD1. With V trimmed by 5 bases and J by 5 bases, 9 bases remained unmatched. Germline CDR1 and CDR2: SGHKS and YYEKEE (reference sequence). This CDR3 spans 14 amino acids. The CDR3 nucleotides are TGTGCCAGCAGAAGAACAGGGGACGGTACTGAAGCTTTCTTT. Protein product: CASRRTGDGTEAFF.

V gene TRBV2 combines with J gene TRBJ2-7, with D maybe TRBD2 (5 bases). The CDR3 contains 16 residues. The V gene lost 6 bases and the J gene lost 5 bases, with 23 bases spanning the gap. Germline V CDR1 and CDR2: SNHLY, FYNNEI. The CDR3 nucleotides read TGTGCCAGCAGACGACCGTCGGGGTCCGGTGAGGACGAGCAGTACTTC. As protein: CASRRPSGSGEDEQYF.

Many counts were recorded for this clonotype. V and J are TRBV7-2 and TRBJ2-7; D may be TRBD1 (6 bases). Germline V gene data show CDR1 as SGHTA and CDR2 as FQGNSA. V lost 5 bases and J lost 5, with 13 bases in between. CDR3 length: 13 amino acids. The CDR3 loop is CASSPWDIDEQYF. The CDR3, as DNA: TGTGCCAGCAGCCCTTGGGACATTGACGAGCAGTACTTC.

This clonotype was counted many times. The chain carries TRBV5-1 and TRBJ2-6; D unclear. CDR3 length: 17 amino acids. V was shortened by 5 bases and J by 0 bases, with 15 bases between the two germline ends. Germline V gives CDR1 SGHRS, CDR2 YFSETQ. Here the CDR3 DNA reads TGCGCCAGCAGGAGGTTGAAGGACCCCTCTGGGGCCAACGTCCTGACTTTC. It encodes CASRRLKDPSGANVLTF. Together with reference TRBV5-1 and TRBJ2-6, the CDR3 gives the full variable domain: KAGVTQTPRYLIKTRGQQVTLSCSPISGHRSVSWYQQTPGQGLQFLFEYFSETQRNKGNFPGRFSGRQFSNSRSEMNVSTLELGDSALYLCASRRLKDPSGANVLTFGAGSRLTVL.

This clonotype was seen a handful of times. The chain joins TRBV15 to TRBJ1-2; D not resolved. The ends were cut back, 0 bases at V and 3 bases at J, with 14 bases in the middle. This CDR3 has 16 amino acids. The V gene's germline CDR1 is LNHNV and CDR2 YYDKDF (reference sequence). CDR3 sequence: CATSRDPRGQYYGYTF. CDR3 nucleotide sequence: TGTGCCACCAGCAGAGACCCCCGTGGGCAATACTATGGCTACACCTTC.

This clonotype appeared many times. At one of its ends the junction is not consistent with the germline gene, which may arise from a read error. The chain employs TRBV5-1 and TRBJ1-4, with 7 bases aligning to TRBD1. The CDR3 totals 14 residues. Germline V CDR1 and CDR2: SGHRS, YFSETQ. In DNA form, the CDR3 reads TGTGCCAGCAGTCCGGGACAGATTAATGAAAAACTGTTTTTT. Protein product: CASSPGQINEKLFF.

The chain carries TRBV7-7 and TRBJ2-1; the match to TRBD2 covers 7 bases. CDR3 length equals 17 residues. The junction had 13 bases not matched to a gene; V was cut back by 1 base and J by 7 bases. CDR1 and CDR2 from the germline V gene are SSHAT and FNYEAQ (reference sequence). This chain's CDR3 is CASSLEEVGGPGNEQFF. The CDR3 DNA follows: TGTGCCAGCAGCTTAGAAGAGGTGGGAGGGCCGGGTAATGAGCAGTTCTTC.

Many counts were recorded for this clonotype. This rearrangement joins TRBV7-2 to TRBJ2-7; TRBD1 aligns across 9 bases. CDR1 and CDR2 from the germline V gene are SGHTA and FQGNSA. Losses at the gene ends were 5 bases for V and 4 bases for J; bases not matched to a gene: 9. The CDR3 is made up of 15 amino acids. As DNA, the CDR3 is TGTGCCAGCAGCGAGACCATTGGACAGGGGTACGAGCAGTACTTC. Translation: CASSETIGQGYEQYF.